This T cell receptor (beta chain) was captured in a study of blood T cell repertoires in COVID-19 (TCRdb year 2020). About the study as a whole: Samples covering the acute and convalescent phases of COVID-19 were provided by collaborators in the United States, Italy and Spain. A de-identified subject ID, COVID-19 status, age in years and sex were almost always included in the sample metadata. Where available, HLA class I and class II types were obtained from metadata supplied by the sample provider rather than from assay-based typing. The material from the prospective study consisted of cDNA or gDNA derived from T cells, B-cell-depleted T cells, or PBMCs. The repertoires were released in a freely available public database meant as a resource for research on the immune response to SARS-CoV-2. Samples came from the ongoing ImmuneRACE study (first 160 participants) plus 1,254 subjects from 6 global collaborators. The dataset comprised deeply sampled blood TCRbeta repertoires from subjects exposed to, actively infected with, or recovered from COVID-19.

The CDR3 goes from the cysteine to the phenylalanine over 14 residues. Of all the DNA, just the CDR3 is kept, 42 bases in frame from base 1. The V end loses 1 base and the J end loses 6 bases, and a stretch of 10 bases separates them. The CDR1 and CDR2 encoded by the germline V gene are MGHRA and YSYEKL. TCRbeta CDR3 regions were amplified from genomic DNA using the immunoSEQ Assay, a bias-controlled multiplex PCR. From the authors' description of their analysis: Nucleated cell counts per sample were estimated from amplification of reference gene primers within the assay. To quantify the absolute abundance of each unique TCRbeta CDR3 rearrangement, sequence reads were collapsed and filtered. For each sample, productive Simpson clonality was calculated as the square root of Simpson's diversity index across productive rearrangements. Sourced from immuneACCESS, this table was stored by TCRdb with only in-frame sequences that have V and J called. A share of the clones is absent; for the studies checked, an unresolved V gene accounts for under half, and the remainder has no known explanation. The V and J calls and clone size come from that table; D and trimming were worked out from the DNA. The sample has 110,000 to 150,000 clones on record, more than 75% of them singletons. The top ten clonotypes cover roughly 5.1% of the sample.

General study outcomes and caveats: The amount of clinical and demographic metadata varied by source and participant and was provided uncurated.

As to this clone: Its recognized antigen is unknown. No base quality values were provided; no much bigger clone lies one nucleotide off.

One collaborating source in Seattle enrolled patients while the patients were actively infected and followed the patients over time throughout the course of disease. Whole blood was collected in K2EDTA tubes by collaborating institutions according to the institutions' own protocols. For TCRbeta analysis, collaborators shipped samples in one of three forms: frozen whole blood, isolated PBMCs, or DNA extracted from either of those sample types. This TCR came from a woman in her 70s with COVID-19, enrolled during active disease. The rearrangement combines TRBV4-1 with TRBJ1-5; TRBD1 might be the D gene, on 5 matching bases. The specimen sequenced was peripheral blood. The DNA sequence reads TGCGCCAGCAGCCAAGTAGGGGAGGGTCAGCCCCAGCATTTT. Its coded protein is CASSQVGEGQPQHF.